These T cell receptor beta chains were read from a single sample in a study of vaccination and CD4 T cells after COVID-19. Antigen specificity for these receptors is unknown. TCRdb used MiXCR to reprocess the PCR reads, holding one entry per CDR3 protein. The sample contains roughly 14,000 distinct CDR3 sequences, about 60% of which appear only once. The specimen was CD4+ T cells from blood, cultured in vitro. All receptors derive from a human donor who had recovered from COVID-19. Both conserved end residues are part of each CDR3. Each record gives: CDR3 length, V gene, J gene, D gene, clone size, CDR3 protein, CDR3 DNA. A D gene is named only where the DNA matches it firmly. The size of a clone is reported for some rows only, either as once, few or many, or as a class for expanded clones.

>13|TRBV19|TRBJ2-7|.|.
CASSRAAYYEQYF
TGTGCCAGTAGTAGAGCCGCGTACTACGAGCAGTACTTC
>13|TRBV7-9|TRBJ1-1|.|.
CASSTQIGTEAFF
TGTGCCAGCAGCACCCAAATAGGGACTGAAGCTTTCTTT
>14|TRBV6-1|TRBJ2-3|.|few
CASRTGRSGDTQYF
TGTGCCAGCAGAACGGGGAGGAGTGGAGATACGCAGTATTTT
>17|TRBV21-1|TRBJ2-2|.|.
CASSSLTGVGKTGELFF
TGTGCCAGCAGTTCCCTAACAGGGGTGGGGAAGACCGGGGAGCTGTTTTTT
>13|TRBV2|TRBJ2-5|TRBD1|.
CASIRDRDETQYF
TGTGCCAGCATCAGGGACAGGGACGAGACCCAGTACTTC
>15|TRBV27|TRBJ2-3|TRBD2|.
CATPLPGLAAYTQYF
TGTGCCACCCCACTACCGGGACTAGCGGCCTATACGCAGTATTTT
>15|TRBV6-1|TRBJ2-1|.|.
CASSVELGEYNEQFF
TGTGCCAGCAGTGTTGAGCTAGGAGAATACAATGAGCAGTTCTTC
>13|TRBV20-1|TRBJ1-2|.|.
CSASSVGLYGYTF
TGCAGTGCCAGTAGTGTGGGGCTCTATGGCTACACCTTC
>15|TRBV7-2|TRBJ1-5|.|few
CASSLDRAGNQPQHF
TGTGCCAGCAGCTTAGACAGGGCAGGCAATCAGCCCCAGCATTTT
>14|TRBV19|TRBJ1-3|.|.
CASSSPGAGNTIYF
TGTGCCAGTAGTTCTCCGGGAGCTGGAAACACCATATATTTT
>13|TRBV27|TRBJ2-7|.|.
CASSPGLTYEQYF
TGTGCCAGCAGTCCCGGGCTAACCTACGAGCAGTACTTC
>17|TRBV7-2|TRBJ2-7|TRBD1|.
CASSLGQGGTSAYEQYF
TGTGCCAGCAGCTTGGGACAGGGTGGGACCTCAGCCTACGAGCAGTACTTC
>12|TRBV20-1|TRBJ1-1|TRBD1|few
CSALQGKSEAFF
TGCAGTGCCCTACAGGGGAAGTCTGAAGCTTTCTTT
>15|TRBV11-3|TRBJ2-3|TRBD2|.
CASSLDGGRADTQYF
TGTGCCAGCAGCTTAGATGGCGGGAGGGCAGATACGCAGTATTTT
>19|TRBV2|TRBJ2-3|TRBD2|.
CASRHLRLAGGPLTDTQYF
TGTGCCAGCAGACACCTAAGACTAGCGGGGGGTCCCCTCACAGATACGCAGTATTTT
>14|TRBV6-1|TRBJ2-5|.|few
CASSPPGRQETQYF
TGTGCCAGCAGCCCCCCGGGACGACAAGAGACCCAGTACTTC
>13|TRBV19|TRBJ1-1|.|.
CASSQATGTEAFF
TGTGCCAGTAGTCAAGCCACAGGGACTGAAGCTTTCTTT
>13|TRBV27|TRBJ2-5|.|.
CASSTGREETQYF
TGTGCCAGCAGTACGGGCAGGGAGGAGACCCAGTACTTC